These T cell receptor beta chains were read from a single sample in a study of siplizumab effects on memory and regulatory T cells. Sequenced by immunoSEQ multiplex PCR; TCRdb stores in-frame clones only, minus some. The table lists tens of thousands of clones, 93% of them singletons. The sample was CD8+ T cells sorted from blood. Every receptor here comes from a human donor in good health. The CDR3 runs from the conserved cysteine through the conserved F or W. Fields, in order: clone size, V gene, J gene, D gene, CDR3 protein, CDR3 DNA. The D gene is left open where the match is weak. Where a row states a size, it is once, few, many or the class of an expanded clone; other rows omit it.

>-|TRBV4-2|TRBJ2-7|-
CASSLAGEQYF
TGTGCCAGCAGTTTGGCGGGTGAGCAGTACTTC
>once|TRBV4-3|TRBJ2-3|-
CASSSGGGTDTQYF
TGCGCCAGCAGCTCAGGAGGAGGTACAGATACGCAGTATTTT
>-|TRBV13|TRBJ2-1|-
CASSDTKQGLGPYNEQFF
TGTGCCAGCAGCGACACAAAACAGGGCTTGGGGCCCTACAATGAGCAGTTCTTC
>-|TRBV7-8|TRBJ2-2|-
CASSLADWNTGELFF
TGTGCCAGCAGCTTGGCAGACTGGAACACCGGGGAGCTGTTTTTT
>-|TRBV7-9|TRBJ1-1|-
CASSRVIVNTEAFF
TGTGCCAGCAGCAGGGTTATCGTGAACACTGAAGCTTTCTTT
>-|TRBV9|TRBJ2-1|TRBD2
CASSLTSGDYNEQFF
TGTGCCAGCAGCTTGACTAGCGGGGATTACAATGAGCAGTTCTTC
>-|TRBV5-1|TRBJ1-5|TRBD1
CASSAGQGQSAPAF
TGCGCCAGCAGCGCCGGACAGGGTCAATCAGCCCCAGCATTT
>-|TRBV5-5|TRBJ2-5|TRBD1
CASSHGTAPRETQYF
TGTGCCAGCAGCCACGGGACAGCCCCTCGAGAGACCCAGTACTTC
>-|TRBV7-9|TRBJ1-4|-
CASSPSSMSQNNEKLFF
TGTGCCAGCAGCCCCTCAAGCATGAGTCAGAATAATGAAAAACTGTTTTTT
>-|TRBV4-1|TRBJ2-5|TRBD1
CASSHPGQGEETQYF
TGCGCCAGCAGCCACCCGGGACAGGGGGAAGAGACCCAGTACTTC
>-|TRBV7-9|TRBJ2-7|-
CASSLALGHPSYEQYF
TGTGCCAGCAGCTTAGCGTTGGGACACCCCTCCTACGAGCAGTACTTC
>-|TRBV6-5|TRBJ1-5|-
CASSYWGEPNQPQHF
TGTGCCAGCAGTTACTGGGGAGAGCCTAATCAGCCCCAGCATTTT
>once|TRBV6-5|TRBJ2-3|-
CASGSDTQYF
TGTGCCAGCGGGTCAGATACGCAGTATTTT
>-|TRBV7-9|TRBJ1-5|-
CASSLDLGQPQHF
TGTGCCAGCAGCTTAGACCTCGGTCAGCCCCAGCATTTT
>-|TRBV2|TRBJ1-4|-
CASSADAGHNEKLFF
TGTGCCAGCAGTGCCGACGCAGGCCATAATGAAAAACTGTTTTTT
>-|TRBV19|TRBJ2-7|TRBD1
CASSNRGGYEQYF
TGTGCCAGTAGTAACAGGGGTGGATACGAGCAGTACTTC
>-|TRBV10-2|TRBJ2-7|-
CASSETYEQYF
TGCGCCAGCAGTGAGACCTACGAGCAGTACTTC
>once|TRBV29-1|TRBJ2-5|TRBD2
CSVSGAGVIGGETQYF
TGCAGCGTCTCGGGAGCGGGGGTAATTGGTGGAGAGACCCAGTACTTC
>-|TRBV28|TRBJ2-1|-
CASSFLEGTGLEQFF
TGTGCCAGCAGTTTTTTAGAAGGGACCGGCCTTGAGCAGTTCTTC
>-|TRBV7-3|TRBJ2-2|-
CASRQSGTGELFF
TGTGCCAGCAGGCAGTCAGGGACCGGGGAGCTGTTTTTT
>-|TRBV4-1|TRBJ1-3|-
CASSQDIGPSSSGNTIYF
TGCGCCAGCAGCCAAGATATAGGCCCCTCTAGCTCTGGAAACACCATATATTTT
>-|TRBV15|TRBJ2-5|TRBD2
CATSRGDGGGETQYF
TGTGCCACCAGCAGAGGGGACGGCGGGGGGGAGACCCAGTACTTC
>-|TRBV5-4|TRBJ2-7|-
CASSLGGADYEQYF
TGTGCCAGCAGCTTGGGGGGGGCCGACTACGAGCAGTACTTC
>-|TRBV7-6|TRBJ2-5|-
CASSLPRGGELLETQYF
TGTGCCAGCAGCCTTCCCAGGGGGGGGGAGCTTTTAGAGACCCAGTACTTC
>-|TRBV7-9|TRBJ2-7|-
CASSLGEYEQYF
TGTGCCAGCAGCTTAGGCGAGTACGAGCAGTACTTC
>-|TRBV9|TRBJ1-2|TRBD1
CASSAPTGTGSTLDGYTF
TGTGCCAGCAGCGCACCAACCGGGACAGGGTCGACCTTAGATGGCTACACCTTC
>-|TRBV5-4|TRBJ1-1|-
CASSGGFDTEAFF
TGTGCCAGCAGCGGAGGGTTTGACACTGAAGCTTTCTTT
>-|TRBV27|TRBJ2-7|-
CASNGGVHHEQYF
TGTGCCAGCAATGGTGGGGTGCACCACGAGCAGTACTTC
>-|TRBV13|TRBJ2-3|-
CASSFVGLSGFGDTQYF
TGTGCCAGCAGCTTCGTGGGGTTAAGCGGGTTCGGGGATACGCAGTATTTT
>-|TRBV27|TRBJ2-7|-
CASSFGGKSEQYF
TGTGCCAGCAGTTTTGGGGGAAAGAGCGAGCAGTACTTC
>-|TRBV19|TRBJ2-7|TRBD1
CASSIEARTGAPASSYEQYF
TGTGCCAGTAGTATAGAAGCGCGGACAGGGGCCCCGGCCAGCTCCTACGAGCAGTACTTC
>-|TRBV6-1|TRBJ2-1|TRBD2
CACTDLGTSLQTANNEQFF
TGTGCCTGCACTGACTTAGGGACTAGCCTCCAGACCGCAAACAATGAGCAGTTCTTC
>-|TRBV27|TRBJ2-7|-
CASSLRVYYEQYF
TGTGCCAGCAGTTTACGGGTTTACTACGAGCAGTACTTC
>-|TRBV10-2|TRBJ2-3|-
CASSEVGGPGDTQYF
TGCGCCAGCAGTGAGGTGGGGGGGCCGGGAGATACGCAGTATTTT
>-|TRBV19|TRBJ2-3|TRBD2
CASSKGGLAASTDTQYF
TGTGCCAGTAGTAAGGGGGGACTAGCGGCTAGCACAGATACGCAGTATTTT
>-|TRBV7-3|TRBJ1-6|TRBD1
CASSFAGGSPLHF
TGTGCCAGCAGCTTCGCAGGGGGTTCACCCCTCCACTTT
>-|TRBV5-1|TRBJ2-1|-
CASSLVLAPEQFF
TGCGCCAGCAGCTTGGTCCTAGCGCCTGAGCAGTTCTTC
>-|TRBV4-1|TRBJ2-7|-
CASSHGARYEQYF
TGCGCCAGCAGCCACGGGGCACGATACGAGCAGTACTTC
>-|TRBV9|TRBJ1-1|TRBD1
CASSAEQGSEAFF
TGTGCCAGCAGCGCCGAACAGGGGTCAGAAGCTTTCTTT
>-|TRBV7-8|TRBJ2-2|-
CASGPPDTGELFF
TGTGCCAGCGGTCCTCCCGACACCGGGGAGCTGTTTTTT
>-|TRBV15|TRBJ1-4|-
CATSRDGLQANEKLFF
TGTGCCACCAGCAGAGATGGGCTGCAGGCGAATGAAAAACTGTTTTTT
>once|TRBV28|TRBJ2-2|-
CASTRASTGELFF
TGTGCCAGCACTCGGGCCTCTACCGGGGAGCTGTTTTTT
>-|TRBV9|TRBJ1-5|-
CASSEDTHQPQHF
TGTGCCAGCAGCGAAGACACCCATCAGCCCCAGCATTTT
>-|TRBV4-3|TRBJ1-6|-
CASSQDFRIPSPLHF
TGCGCCAGCAGCCAAGATTTCAGGATCCCCTCACCCCTCCACTTT
>once|TRBV13|TRBJ2-5|-
CASSSTGLETQYF
TGTGCCAGCAGCTCCACGGGGCTGGAGACCCAGTACTTC
>-|TRBV9|TRBJ1-2|-
CASSVPQGEGTYGYTF
TGTGCCAGCAGCGTACCCCAGGGTGAGGGGACCTATGGCTACACCTTC
>-|TRBV7-6|TRBJ2-3|-
CASSLLASDTQYF
TGTGCCAGCAGCTTATTAGCGTCAGATACGCAGTATTTT
>-|TRBV7-9|TRBJ1-1|TRBD1
CASSLLTGEEAFF
TGTGCCAGCAGCCTGCTGACAGGGGAAGAAGCTTTCTTT
>-|TRBV9|TRBJ2-1|-
CASSGGQSYNEQFF
TGTGCCAGCAGCGGAGGACAGTCCTACAATGAGCAGTTCTTC